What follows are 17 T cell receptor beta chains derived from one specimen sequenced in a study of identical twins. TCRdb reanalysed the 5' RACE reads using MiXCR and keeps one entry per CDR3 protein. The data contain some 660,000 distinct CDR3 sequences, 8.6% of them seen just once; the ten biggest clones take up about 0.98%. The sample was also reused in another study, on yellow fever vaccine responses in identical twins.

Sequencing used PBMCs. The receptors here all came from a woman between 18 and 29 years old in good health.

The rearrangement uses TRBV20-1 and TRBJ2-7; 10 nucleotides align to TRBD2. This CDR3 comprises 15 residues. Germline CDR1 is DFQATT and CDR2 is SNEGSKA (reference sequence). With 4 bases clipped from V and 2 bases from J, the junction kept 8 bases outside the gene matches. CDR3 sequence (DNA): TGCAGTGCTACCTCTAGCGGGAGTTTCGCCTACGAGCAGTACTTC. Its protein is CSATSSGSFAYEQYF.

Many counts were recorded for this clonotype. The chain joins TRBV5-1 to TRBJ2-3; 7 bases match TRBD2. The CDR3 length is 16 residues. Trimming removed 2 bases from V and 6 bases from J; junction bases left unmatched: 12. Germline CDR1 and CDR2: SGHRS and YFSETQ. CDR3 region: CASSFGEPAGVDTQYF. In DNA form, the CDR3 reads TGCGCCAGCAGCTTTGGGGAGCCGGCGGGAGTGGATACGCAGTATTTT. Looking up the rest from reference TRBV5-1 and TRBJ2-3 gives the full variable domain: KAGVTQTPRYLIKTRGQQVTLSCSPISGHRSVSWYQQTPGQGLQFLFEYFSETQRNKGNFPGRFSGRQFSNSRSEMNVSTLELGDSALYLCASSFGEPAGVDTQYFGPGTRLTVL.

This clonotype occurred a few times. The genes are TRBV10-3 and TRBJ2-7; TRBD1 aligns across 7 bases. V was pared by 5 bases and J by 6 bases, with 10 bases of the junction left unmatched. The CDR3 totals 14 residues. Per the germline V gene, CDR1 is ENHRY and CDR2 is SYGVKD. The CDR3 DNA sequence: TGTGCCATCAGTCCCCCGACAGGGCAGTCCGAGCAGTACTTC. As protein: CAISPPTGQSEQYF.

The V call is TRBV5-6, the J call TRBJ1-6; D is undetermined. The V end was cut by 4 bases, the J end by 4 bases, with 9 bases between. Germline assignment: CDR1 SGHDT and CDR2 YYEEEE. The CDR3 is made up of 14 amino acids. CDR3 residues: CASSHQRYNSPLHF. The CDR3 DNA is TGTGCCAGCAGCCACCAGCGGTATAATTCACCCCTCCACTTT. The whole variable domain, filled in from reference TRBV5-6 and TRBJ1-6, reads DAGVTQSPTHLIKTRGQQVTLRCSPKSGHDTVSWYQQALGQGPQFIFQYYEEEERQRGNFPDRFSGHQFPNYSSELNVNALLLGDSALYLCASSHQRYNSPLHFGNGTRLTVT.

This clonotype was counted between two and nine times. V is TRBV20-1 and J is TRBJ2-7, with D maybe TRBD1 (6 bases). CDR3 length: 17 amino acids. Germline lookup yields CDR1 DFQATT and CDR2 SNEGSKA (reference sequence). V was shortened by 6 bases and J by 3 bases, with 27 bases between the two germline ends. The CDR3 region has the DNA TGCAGTGCCATAACGCCGGGGTCCGGACAGATGGGCTACGAGCAGTACTTC. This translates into CSAITPGSGQMGYEQYF.

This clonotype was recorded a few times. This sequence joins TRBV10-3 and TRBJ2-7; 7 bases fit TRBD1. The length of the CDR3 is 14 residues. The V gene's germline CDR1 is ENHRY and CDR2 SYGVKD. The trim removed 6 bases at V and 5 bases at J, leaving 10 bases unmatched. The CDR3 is CAIREGGGLHEQYF. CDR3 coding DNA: TGTGCCATCAGGGAAGGGGGCGGCTTACACGAGCAGTACTTC.

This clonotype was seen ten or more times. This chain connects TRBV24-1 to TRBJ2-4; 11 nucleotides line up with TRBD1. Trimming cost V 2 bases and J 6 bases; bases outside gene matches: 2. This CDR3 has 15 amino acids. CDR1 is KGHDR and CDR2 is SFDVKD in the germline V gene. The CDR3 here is CATSDSGTGGNIQYF. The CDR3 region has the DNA TGTGCCACCAGTGATTCCGGGACAGGGGGAAACATTCAGTACTTC.

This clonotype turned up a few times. The chain's CDR3 is CASSLVFRERILNEQFF. The CDR3 DNA reads as TGTGCCAGCAGCTTAGTTTTCCGGGAGCGAATTTTGAATGAGCAGTTCTTC. The V and J genes are TRBV7-8 and TRBJ2-1, with a possible D match to TRBD2 (6 bases). The germline gives CDR1 SGHVS, CDR2 FQNEAQ. Trimming cost V 1 base and J 7 bases, with 20 bases left between them. CDR3 size: 17 residues.

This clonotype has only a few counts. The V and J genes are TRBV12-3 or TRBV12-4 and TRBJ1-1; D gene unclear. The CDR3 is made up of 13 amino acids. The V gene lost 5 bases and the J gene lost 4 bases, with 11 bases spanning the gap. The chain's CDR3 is CASSPGRITEAFF. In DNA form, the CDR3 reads TGTGCCAGCAGTCCTGGGCGAATCACTGAAGCTTTCTTT.

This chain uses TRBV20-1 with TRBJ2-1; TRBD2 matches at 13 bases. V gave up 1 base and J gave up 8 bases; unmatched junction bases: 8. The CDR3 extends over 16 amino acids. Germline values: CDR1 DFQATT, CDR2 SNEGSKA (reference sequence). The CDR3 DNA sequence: TGCAGTGCTAGAGTGGGACTAGCGGGGAGTAAGGATGAGCAGTTCTTC. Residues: CSARVGLAGSKDEQFF.

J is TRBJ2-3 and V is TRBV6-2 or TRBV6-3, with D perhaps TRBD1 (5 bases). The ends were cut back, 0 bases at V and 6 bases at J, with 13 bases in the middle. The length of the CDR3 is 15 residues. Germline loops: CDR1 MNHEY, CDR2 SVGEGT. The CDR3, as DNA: TGTGCCAGCAGTTACTCTTGGGGCCTCGGGGATACGCAGTATTTT. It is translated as CASSYSWGLGDTQYF.

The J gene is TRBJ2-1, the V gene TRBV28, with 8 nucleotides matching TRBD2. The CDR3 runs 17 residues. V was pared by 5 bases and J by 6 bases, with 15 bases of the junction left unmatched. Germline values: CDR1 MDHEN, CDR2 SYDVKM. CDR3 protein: CASSQILSGRNSNEQFF. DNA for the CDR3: TGTGCCAGCAGTCAAATTCTAAGCGGGAGAAACTCCAATGAGCAGTTCTTC.

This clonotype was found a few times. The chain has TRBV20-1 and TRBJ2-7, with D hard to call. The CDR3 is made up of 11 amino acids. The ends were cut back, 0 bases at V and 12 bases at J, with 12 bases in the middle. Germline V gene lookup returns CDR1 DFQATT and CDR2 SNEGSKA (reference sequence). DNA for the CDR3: TGCAGTGCTAGAGACGGCATCCGGCCGTACTTC. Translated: CSARDGIRPYF.

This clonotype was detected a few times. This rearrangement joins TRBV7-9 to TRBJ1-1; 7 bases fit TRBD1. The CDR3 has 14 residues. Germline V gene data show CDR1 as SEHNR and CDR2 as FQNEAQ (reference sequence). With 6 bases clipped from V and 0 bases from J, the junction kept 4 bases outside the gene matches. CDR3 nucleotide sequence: TGTGCCAGCAGAGGGGGCTTACTGAACACTGAAGCTTTCTTT. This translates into CASRGGLLNTEAFF.

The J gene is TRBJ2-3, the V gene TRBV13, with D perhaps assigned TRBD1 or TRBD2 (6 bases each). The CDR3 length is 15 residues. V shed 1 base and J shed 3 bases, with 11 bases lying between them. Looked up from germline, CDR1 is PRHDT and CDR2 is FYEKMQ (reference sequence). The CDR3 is CASSLVPGATDTQYF. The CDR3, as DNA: TGTGCCAGCAGCTTAGTGCCGGGGGCGACAGATACGCAGTATTTT.

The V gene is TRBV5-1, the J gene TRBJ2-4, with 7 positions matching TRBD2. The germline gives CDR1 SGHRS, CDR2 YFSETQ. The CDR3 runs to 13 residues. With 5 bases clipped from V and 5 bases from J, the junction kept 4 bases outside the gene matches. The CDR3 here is CASSRGGENIQYF. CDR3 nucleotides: TGCGCCAGCAGTCGCGGGGGAGAAAACATTCAGTACTTC. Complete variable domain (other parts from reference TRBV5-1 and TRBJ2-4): KAGVTQTPRYLIKTRGQQVTLSCSPISGHRSVSWYQQTPGQGLQFLFEYFSETQRNKGNFPGRFSGRQFSNSRSEMNVSTLELGDSALYLCASSRGGENIQYFGAGTRLSVL.

CDR3: CASSLEPGGLDEQFF. CDR3 bases: TGCGCCAGCAGCTTGGAGCCGGGGGGGCTCGATGAGCAGTTCTTC. V is TRBV5-1 and J is TRBJ2-1, with TRBD2 matching 8 bases. The CDR3 has 15 residues. The V segment lost 0 bases and the J segment 8 bases; nucleotides outside the gene matches: 7. CDR1 SGHRS and CDR2 YFSETQ come from the germline V gene.